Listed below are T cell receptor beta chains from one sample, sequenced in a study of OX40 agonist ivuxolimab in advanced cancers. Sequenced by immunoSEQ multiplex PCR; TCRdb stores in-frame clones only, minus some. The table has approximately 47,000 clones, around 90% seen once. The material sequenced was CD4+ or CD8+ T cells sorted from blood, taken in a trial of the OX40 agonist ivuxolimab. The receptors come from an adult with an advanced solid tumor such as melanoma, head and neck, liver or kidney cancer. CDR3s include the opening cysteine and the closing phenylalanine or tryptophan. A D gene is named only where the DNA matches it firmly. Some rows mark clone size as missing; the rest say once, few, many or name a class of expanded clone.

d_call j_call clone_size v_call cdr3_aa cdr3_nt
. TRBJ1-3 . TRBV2 CASSEETGLYF TGTGCCAGCAGTGAAGAAACAGGGCTATATTTT
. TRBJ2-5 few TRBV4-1 CASSQERQETQYF TGCGCCAGCAGCCAAGAAAGGCAAGAGACCCAGTACTTC
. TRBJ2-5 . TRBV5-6 CASSLGGIQTQYF TGTGCCAGCAGCTTAGGGGGGATTCAGACCCAGTACTTC
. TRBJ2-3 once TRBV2 CASRNDRLGGTDTQYF TGTGCCAGCAGGAACGACCGACTAGGGGGCACAGATACGCAGTATTTT
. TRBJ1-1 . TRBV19 CASSMSGRMNTEAFF TGTGCCAGTAGTATGTCGGGACGGATGAACACTGAAGCTTTCTTT
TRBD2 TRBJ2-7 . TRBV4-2 CASSLLAGEQYF TGTGCCAGCAGCCTACTAGCGGGGGAGCAGTACTTC
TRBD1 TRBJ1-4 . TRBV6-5 CASSYLARGPEKLFF TGTGCCAGCAGTTACCTTGCCAGGGGGCCTGAAAAACTGTTTTTT
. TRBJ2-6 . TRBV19 CASSILAGMVSGANVLTF TGTGCCAGTAGTATTTTGGCAGGGATGGTCTCTGGGGCCAACGTCCTGACTTTC
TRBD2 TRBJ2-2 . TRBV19 CASSSTGGPSGELFF TGTGCCAGTAGTAGTACGGGAGGGCCGTCCGGGGAGCTGTTTTTT
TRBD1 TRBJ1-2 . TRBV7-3 CASSSGTGSANYGYTF TGTGCCAGCAGCTCCGGGACAGGTTCGGCTAACTATGGCTACACCTTC
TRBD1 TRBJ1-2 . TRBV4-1 CASSQEGTEYLNYGYTF TGCGCCAGCAGCCAAGAAGGGACAGAATACCTTAACTATGGCTACACCTTC
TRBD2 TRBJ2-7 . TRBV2 CASNLAGSNEQYF TGTGCCAGCAACCTAGCGGGTTCAAACGAGCAGTACTTC
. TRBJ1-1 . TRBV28 CASSTGHPTKNTEAFF TGTGCCAGCAGTACGGGACATCCCACAAAGAACACTGAAGCTTTCTTT
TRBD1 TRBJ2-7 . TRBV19 CASSLPGQGDEQYF TGTGCCAGTAGTTTACCGGGACAGGGGGACGAGCAGTACTTC
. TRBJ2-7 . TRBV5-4 CASSPDGGRSVQYF TGTGCCAGCAGCCCCGATGGGGGGAGGTCTGTGCAGTACTTC
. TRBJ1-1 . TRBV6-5 CASSYDRNTEAFF TGTGCCAGCAGTTACGACAGGAACACTGAAGCTTTCTTT
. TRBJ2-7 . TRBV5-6 CASSWGEYEQYF TGTGCCAGCAGCTGGGGGGAATACGAGCAGTACTTC
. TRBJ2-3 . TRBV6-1 CVSSVDTQYF TGTGTCAGCAGCGTAGATACGCAGTATTTT
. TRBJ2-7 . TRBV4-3 CASSQDRGGAYEQYF TGCGCCAGCAGCCAAGATCGAGGGGGGGCCTACGAGCAGTACTTC
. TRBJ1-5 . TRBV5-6 CASRISGTNQPQHF TGTGCCAGCAGAATTAGTGGGACAAATCAGCCCCAGCATTTT
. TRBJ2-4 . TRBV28 CASGSWGAKNIQYF TGTGCCAGCGGCTCTTGGGGAGCCAAAAACATTCAGTACTTC
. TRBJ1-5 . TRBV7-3 CASSPPGGAGQPQHF TGTGCCAGCAGCCCCCCGGGGGGCGCGGGGCAGCCCCAGCATTTT